A selection of T cell receptor beta chains follows, all from one sample in a study of CD8 T cells in ankylosing spondylitis. TCRdb reanalysed the 5' RACE reads using MiXCR and keeps one entry per CDR3 protein. The data show some 240,000 distinct CDR3 sequences, roughly 6.6% seen once. Source material: blood, either unsorted or a sorted T cell fraction (not recorded which). The receptor set was obtained from a male donor with ankylosing spondylitis. CDR3s include the opening cysteine and the closing phenylalanine or tryptophan. Fields, in order: V gene, D gene, J gene, clone size, CDR3 DNA, CDR3 protein. D genes are given only for firm matches. Size tells how often a clone was seen (once, few, many) or the class of an expanded clone, and some rows leave it out.

TRBV2	NA	TRBJ1-1	NA	TGTGCCAGCAACGGAGGGGTAGTCACTGAAGCTTTCTTT	CASNGGVVTEAFF
TRBV29-1	NA	TRBJ2-3	few	TGCAGCGTTCAAAAATTAGATACGCAGTATTTT	CSVQKLDTQYF
TRBV12-3/TRBV12-4	NA	TRBJ2-2	many	TGTGCCAGCAGTTTTAAAGCGCGGTATACCGGGGAGCTGTTTTTT	CASSFKARYTGELFF
TRBV12-3/TRBV12-4	NA	TRBJ2-7	many	TGTGCCAGCAGTTTAGCCCACAGCTACGAGCAGTACTTC	CASSLAHSYEQYF
TRBV6-5	TRBD1	TRBJ2-5	few	TGTGCCAGCAGTTACATCGGACAGGCACAAGAGACCCAGTACTTC	CASSYIGQAQETQYF
TRBV25-1	NA	TRBJ1-1	NA	TGTGCCAGCAGTCCCGGACAGCTTGAAGCTTTCTTT	CASSPGQLEAFF
TRBV6-4	NA	TRBJ2-5	NA	TGTGCCAGCAGCCTCGGGCATGAAGAGACCCAGTACTTC	CASSLGHEETQYF
TRBV20-1	NA	TRBJ2-1	many	TGCAGTGCTGAGAGGGTAGGGGATTACAATGAGCAGTTCTTC	CSAERVGDYNEQFF
TRBV3-1	NA	TRBJ2-7	many	TGTGCCAGCAGCCAAGTGGTGACAGACTCCTACGAGCAGTACTTC	CASSQVVTDSYEQYF
TRBV27	NA	TRBJ1-5	many	TGTGCCAGCAGGCTAGGGGGTAGCAATCAGCCCCAGCATTTT	CASRLGGSNQPQHF
TRBV27	TRBD2	TRBJ2-3	many	TGTGCCAGCAGTTTAGCACTAGCGGGAGAAGCAGATACGCAGTATTTT	CASSLALAGEADTQYF
TRBV2	TRBD1	TRBJ2-7	many	TGTGCCAGCAGTTGGACAGGGGATTCCTACGAGCAGTACTTC	CASSWTGDSYEQYF
TRBV7-9	NA	TRBJ2-7	many	TGTGCCAGCAGCTTAGAGTACGAGCAGTACTTC	CASSLEYEQYF
TRBV28	NA	TRBJ2-1	many	TGTGCCAGCAGTTTGTTTCCCCGGGGCAATGAGCAGTTCTTC	CASSLFPRGNEQFF
TRBV9	NA	TRBJ1-2	many	TGTGCCAGCAGCGTAGCTGTTGAAAGAGCTAACTATGGCTACACCTTC	CASSVAVERANYGYTF
TRBV20-1	NA	TRBJ1-2	NA	TGCAGCGTGGGCCAGGAAGCTAGCTATGGCTACACCTTC	CSVGQEASYGYTF